The TCR beta chain described here comes from a study of cytomegalovirus exposure and HLA in healthy donors. The PCR used 60 Vbeta and 13 Jbeta primers. Here immunoSEQ multiplex PCR was the method, and the copy in TCRdb shows in-frame clones only, minus some. The table records roughly 92,000 clones, about four fifths of them present only once. CDR1 is MRHNA and CDR2 is SNTAGT in the germline V gene. Trimming took 3 bases from V and 0 from J; bases not matched to a gene: 3. There are 16 residues in the CDR3. The sample comprised PBMCs. The source of this sequence is a man in his fifties in good health and CMV-seropositive. The genes are TRBV6-4 and TRBJ2-1; 9 bases match TRBD2. CDR3 sequence reads: CASSDNSGSSYNEQFF. The CDR3 DNA is TGTGCCAGCAGTGATAATAGCGGGAGCTCCTACAATGAGCAGTTCTTC.